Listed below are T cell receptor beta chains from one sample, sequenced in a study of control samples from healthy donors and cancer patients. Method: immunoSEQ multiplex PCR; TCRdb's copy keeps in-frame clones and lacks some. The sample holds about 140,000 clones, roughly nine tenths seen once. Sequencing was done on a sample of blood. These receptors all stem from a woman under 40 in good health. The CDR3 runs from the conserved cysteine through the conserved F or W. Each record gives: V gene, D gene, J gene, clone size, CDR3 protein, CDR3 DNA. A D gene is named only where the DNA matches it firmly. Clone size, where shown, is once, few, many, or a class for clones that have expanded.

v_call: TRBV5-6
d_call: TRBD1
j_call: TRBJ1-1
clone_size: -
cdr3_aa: CASSVDRVMNTEAFF
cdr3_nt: TGTGCCAGCAGCGTGGACAGGGTCATGAACACTGAAGCTTTCTTT

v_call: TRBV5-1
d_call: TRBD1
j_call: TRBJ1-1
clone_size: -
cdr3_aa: CASSGQDPMNTEAFF
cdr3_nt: TGCGCCAGCAGCGGACAGGACCCGATGAACACTGAAGCTTTCTTT

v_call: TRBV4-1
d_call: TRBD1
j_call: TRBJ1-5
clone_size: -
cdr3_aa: CASSQGQGVGQPQHF
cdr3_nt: TGCGCCAGCAGCCAGGGACAGGGGGTGGGTCAGCCCCAGCATTTT

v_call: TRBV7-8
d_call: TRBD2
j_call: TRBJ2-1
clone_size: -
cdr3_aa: CASSLKTSGEFGQFF
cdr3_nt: TGTGCCAGCAGCTTGAAGACTAGCGGGGAGTTCGGGCAGTTCTTC

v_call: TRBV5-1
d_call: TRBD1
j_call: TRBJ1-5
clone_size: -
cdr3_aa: CASSPDRSNQPQHF
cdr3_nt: TGCGCCAGCAGCCCGGACAGGAGCAATCAGCCCCAGCATTTT

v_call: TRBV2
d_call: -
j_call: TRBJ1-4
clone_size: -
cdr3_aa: CASSGPQGANEKLFF
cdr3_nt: TGTGCCAGCAGTGGCCCACAGGGAGCCAATGAAAAACTGTTTTTT

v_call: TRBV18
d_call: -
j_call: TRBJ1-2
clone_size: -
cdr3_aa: CASSHKTEYYGYTF
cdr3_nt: TGTGCCAGCTCACACAAGACGGAGTACTATGGCTACACCTTC

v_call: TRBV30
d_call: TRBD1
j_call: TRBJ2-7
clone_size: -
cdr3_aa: CAWNPGTGTYEQYF
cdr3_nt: TGTGCCTGGAACCCCGGGACAGGGACCTACGAGCAGTACTTC

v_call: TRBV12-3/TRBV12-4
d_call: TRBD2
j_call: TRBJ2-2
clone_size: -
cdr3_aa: CASSYGGAGELFF
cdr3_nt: TGTGCCAGCAGTTACGGGGGGGCCGGGGAGCTGTTTTTT

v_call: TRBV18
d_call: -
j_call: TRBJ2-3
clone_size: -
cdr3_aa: CASSPPRPTDTQYF
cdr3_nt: TGTGCCAGCTCACCGCCCCGTCCCACAGATACGCAGTATTTT

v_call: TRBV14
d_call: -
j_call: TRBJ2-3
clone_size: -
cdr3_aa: CASSQRSGVGTDTQYF
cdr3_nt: TGTGCCAGCAGCCAGCGATCGGGGGTCGGAACAGATACGCAGTATTTT

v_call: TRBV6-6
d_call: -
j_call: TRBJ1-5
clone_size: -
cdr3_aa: CASRQPDQPQHF
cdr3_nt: TGTGCCAGCAGGCAGCCGGATCAGCCCCAGCATTTT

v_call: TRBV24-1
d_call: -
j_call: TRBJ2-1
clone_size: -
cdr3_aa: CATSDQTGGFYNEQFF
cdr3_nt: TGTGCCACCAGTGATCAGACTGGGGGGTTTTACAATGAGCAGTTCTTC

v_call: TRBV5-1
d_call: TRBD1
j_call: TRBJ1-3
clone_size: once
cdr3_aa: CASSLMGQNSGNTIYF
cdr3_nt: TGCGCCAGCAGCTTGATGGGACAGAACTCTGGAAACACCATATATTTT

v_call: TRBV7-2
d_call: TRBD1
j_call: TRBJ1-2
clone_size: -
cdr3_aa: CASSPFKTGIYGYTF
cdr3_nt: TGTGCCAGCAGCCCGTTCAAGACAGGGATCTATGGCTACACCTTC

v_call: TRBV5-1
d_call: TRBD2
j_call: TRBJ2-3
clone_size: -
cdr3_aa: CASRGWEGRTDTQYF
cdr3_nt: TGCGCCAGCAGAGGGTGGGAGGGCCGTACGGATACGCAGTATTTT

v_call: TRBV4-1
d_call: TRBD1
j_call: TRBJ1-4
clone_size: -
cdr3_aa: CASSQEAPGGPRGEKLFF
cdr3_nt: TGCGCCAGCAGCCAAGAGGCGCCAGGGGGTCCGCGTGGAGAAAAACTGTTTTTT

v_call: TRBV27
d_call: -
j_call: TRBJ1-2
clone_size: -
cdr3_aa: CASSLQGGDGYTF
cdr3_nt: TGTGCCAGCAGTTTACAGGGAGGGGATGGCTACACCTTC

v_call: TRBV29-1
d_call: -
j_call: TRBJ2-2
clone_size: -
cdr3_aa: CSAFGTPNTGELFF
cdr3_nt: TGCAGCGCTTTCGGGACACCGAACACCGGGGAGCTGTTTTTT

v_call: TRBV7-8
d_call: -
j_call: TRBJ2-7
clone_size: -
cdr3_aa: CASSYQRDVSYEQYF
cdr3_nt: TGTGCCAGCAGCTACCAACGGGACGTCTCCTACGAGCAGTACTTC

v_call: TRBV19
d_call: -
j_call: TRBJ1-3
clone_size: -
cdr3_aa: CASSIIEPVSGNTIYF
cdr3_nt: TGTGCCAGTAGTATAATCGAACCCGTCTCTGGAAACACCATATATTTT

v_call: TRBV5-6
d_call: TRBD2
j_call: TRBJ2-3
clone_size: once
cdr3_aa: CASSLSLAGDGPDTQYF
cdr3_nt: TGTGCCAGCAGCTTATCCCTAGCGGGAGATGGTCCAGATACGCAGTATTTT

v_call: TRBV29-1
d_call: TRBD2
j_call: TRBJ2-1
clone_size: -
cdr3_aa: CSTGLAREQFF
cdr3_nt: TGCAGCACCGGACTAGCGCGTGAGCAGTTCTTC

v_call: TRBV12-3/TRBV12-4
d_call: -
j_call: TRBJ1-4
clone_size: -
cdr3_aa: CASSPRPNEKLFF
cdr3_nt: TGTGCCAGCAGTCCCCGACCGAATGAAAAACTGTTTTTT

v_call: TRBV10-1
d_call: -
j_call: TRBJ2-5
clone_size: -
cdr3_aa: CASSDDSVFQETQYF
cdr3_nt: TGCGCCAGCAGTGACGACAGTGTGTTTCAAGAGACCCAGTACTTC

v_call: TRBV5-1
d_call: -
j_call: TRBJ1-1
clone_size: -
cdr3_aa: CASSLEQGRTEAFF
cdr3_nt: TGCGCCAGCAGCTTGGAACAGGGCAGGACTGAAGCTTTCTTT

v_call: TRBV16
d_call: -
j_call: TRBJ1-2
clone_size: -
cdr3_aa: CASSPKGPYGYTF
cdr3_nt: TGTGCCAGCAGCCCAAAGGGCCCCTATGGCTACACCTTC

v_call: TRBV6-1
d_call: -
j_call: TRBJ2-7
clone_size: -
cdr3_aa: CASSEAWGSSYEQYF
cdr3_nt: TGTGCCAGCAGTGAAGCGTGGGGGAGCTCCTACGAGCAGTACTTC

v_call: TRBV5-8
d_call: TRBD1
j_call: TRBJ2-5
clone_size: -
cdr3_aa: CASSLGQGPETQYF
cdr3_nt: TGTGCCAGCAGCTTAGGACAGGGACCCGAGACCCAGTACTTC

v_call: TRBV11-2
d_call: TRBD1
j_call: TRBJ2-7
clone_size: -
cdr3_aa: CASSLDPGTGSYEQYF
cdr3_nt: TGTGCCAGCAGCTTAGACCCCGGGACAGGTTCCTACGAGCAGTACTTC

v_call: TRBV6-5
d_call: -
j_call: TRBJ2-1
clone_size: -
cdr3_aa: CASSYPGPPGNEQFF
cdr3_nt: TGTGCCAGCAGTTACCCCGGCCCCCCGGGCAATGAGCAGTTCTTC

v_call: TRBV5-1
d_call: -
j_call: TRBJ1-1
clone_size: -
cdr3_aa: CASSQNLVGVANTEAFF
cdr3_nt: TGCGCCAGCAGCCAAAATTTAGTAGGGGTTGCGAACACTGAAGCTTTCTTT

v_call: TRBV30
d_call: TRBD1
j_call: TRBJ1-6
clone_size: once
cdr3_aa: CALVPDRGNSPLHF
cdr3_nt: TGTGCCCTCGTTCCGGACAGGGGCAATTCACCCCTCCACTTT

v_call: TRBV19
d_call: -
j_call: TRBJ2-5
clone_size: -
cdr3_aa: CASSATPLVRETQYF
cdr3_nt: TGTGCCAGTAGCGCAACCCCCCTAGTACGAGAGACCCAGTACTTC

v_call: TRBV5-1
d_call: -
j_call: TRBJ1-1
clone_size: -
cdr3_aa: CASSFQGGTEAFF
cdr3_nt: TGCGCCAGCAGTTTCCAAGGCGGCACTGAAGCTTTCTTT

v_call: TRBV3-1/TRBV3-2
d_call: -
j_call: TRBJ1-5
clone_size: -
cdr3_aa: CASSPQGGQPQHF
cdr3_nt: TGTGCCAGCAGTCCACAGGGTGGTCAGCCCCAGCATTTT